This TCR beta chain was recovered during a study of cytomegalovirus exposure and HLA in healthy donors. PCR employed 60 Vbeta and 13 Jbeta primers. Per the original methods: Approximately 87 million unique TCR beta chains, 9 million to 12 million shared, were counted in a later analysis. Profiled with immunoSEQ multiplex PCR; TCRdb holds only in-frame clones, not every one. V, J and clone size derive from that table, while D and trimming were established from the DNA sequence. The profile shows about 170,000 clones, 73% of them singletons. Study-level results: When analyzed later, the rates of TCR association showed variation by HLA locus, with DRB1 the most and HLA-C the fewest.

Concerning this clone: The antigen is not known.

The CDR3 length is 16 residues. Germline-derived CDR1 and CDR2 are SGHTA and FQGTGA. V trimming: 5 bases; J trimming: 5 bases; junction bases outside the gene matches: 6. The material sequenced was PBMCs. This chain connects TRBV7-3 to TRBJ2-3, with 14 bases that match TRBD2. The receptor's source is a woman between 18 and 30 years old in good health and CMV-seropositive. CDR3 loop: CASSLAGTSGGDTQYF. DNA of the CDR3: TGTGCCAGCAGCCTCGCCGGGACTAGCGGGGGAGATACGCAGTATTTT.